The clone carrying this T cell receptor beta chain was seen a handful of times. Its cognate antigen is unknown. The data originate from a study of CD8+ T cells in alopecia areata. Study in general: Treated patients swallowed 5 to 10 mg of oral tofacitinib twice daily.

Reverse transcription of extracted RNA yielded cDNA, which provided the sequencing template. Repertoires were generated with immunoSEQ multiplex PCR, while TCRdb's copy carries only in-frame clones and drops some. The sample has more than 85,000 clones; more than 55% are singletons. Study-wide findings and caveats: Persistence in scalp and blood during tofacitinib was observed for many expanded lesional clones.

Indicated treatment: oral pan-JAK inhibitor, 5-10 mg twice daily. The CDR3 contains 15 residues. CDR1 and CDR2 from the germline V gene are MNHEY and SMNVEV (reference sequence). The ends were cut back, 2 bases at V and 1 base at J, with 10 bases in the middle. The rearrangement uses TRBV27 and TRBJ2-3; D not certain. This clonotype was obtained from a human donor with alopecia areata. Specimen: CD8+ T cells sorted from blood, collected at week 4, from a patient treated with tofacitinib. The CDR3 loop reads CASSLKVEGTDTQYF. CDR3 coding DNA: TGTGCCAGCAGTTTAAAGGTGGAAGGCACAGATACGCAGTATTTT.